The 18 T cell receptor beta chains reported below all come from one sample, sequenced in a study of cytotoxic CD8 clonotypes in ibrutinib-treated CLL. Method: immunoSEQ multiplex PCR; TCRdb's copy keeps in-frame clones and lacks some. The sample lists about 160,000 clones, approximately 80% occurring once. Material: PBMCs, obtained after 12 months of ibrutinib treatment. The receptors derive from a human donor with chronic lymphocytic leukemia.

V gene TRBV2 combines with J gene TRBJ1-3; D gene unclear. This CDR3 is built from 14 residues. Germline V gene data show CDR1 as SNHLY and CDR2 as FYNNEI. V lost 2 bases to trimming and J lost 6 bases, with 11 bases between them. The CDR3 loop reads CASSEIGDLNTIYF. The DNA for the CDR3 is TGTGCCAGCAGTGAAATCGGGGATTTAAACACCATATATTTT.

This clone was observed a few times. The genes are TRBV5-6 and TRBJ2-7, with D possibly being TRBD1 or TRBD2 (5 bases each). This CDR3 spans 12 amino acids. Trimming pared 4 bases from V and 7 bases from J, leaving 12 bases between. In germline, CDR1 is SGHDT, CDR2 YYEEEE. CDR3: CASSTKWGEQYF. The CDR3 coding sequence is TGTGCCAGCAGCACAAAGTGGGGGGAGCAGTACTTC.

The J gene is TRBJ2-3, the V gene TRBV7-3, with 8 bases that match TRBD2. CDR3 length: 15 amino acids. Germline-derived CDR1 and CDR2 are SGHTA and FQGTGA. The trim removed 6 bases at V and 1 base at J, leaving 6 bases unmatched. CDR3 coding DNA: TGTGCCAGCAGGGTGAGCGGGGGACGCACAGATACGCAGTATTTT. Protein: CASRVSGGRTDTQYF.

This chain connects TRBV7-3 to TRBJ1-1; D uncertain. The CDR3 has 15 amino acids. V was shortened by 2 bases and J by 1 base, with 11 bases between the two germline ends. Germline CDR1 and CDR2: SGHTA and FQGTGA. The CDR3 here is CASSLGRAGNTEAFF. CDR3 sequence (DNA): TGTGCCAGCAGCTTAGGACGGGCGGGGAACACTGAAGCTTTCTTT.

This clone was detected a few times. The chain recombines TRBV6-5 with TRBJ2-7; no firm D call. Germline-derived CDR1 and CDR2 are MNHEY and SVGAGI. The V end lost 1 base, the J end lost 3 bases, and 7 bases lay between the germline ends. The CDR3 length is 13 residues. DNA for the CDR3: TGTGCCAGCAGTTACTTACCCGGCTACGAGCAGTACTTC. It specifies CASSYLPGYEQYF.

V and J are TRBV4-3 and TRBJ1-4, with TRBD1 identical over 7 bases. Germline values: CDR1 LGHNA, CDR2 YSLEER. J lost 3 bases, V lost 0 bases, and 4 bases had no gene match. The CDR3 loop spans 16 amino acids. The CDR3 spells CASSQDRRGSNEKLFF. The DNA of the CDR3 is TGCGCCAGCAGCCAAGATCGCAGGGGGTCTAATGAAAAACTGTTTTTT.

The V and J genes are TRBV7-2 and TRBJ2-7, with a weak D call TRBD1 (5 bases). The CDR3 totals 12 residues. CDR1 is SGHTA and CDR2 is FQGNSA in the germline V gene. The V gene lost 8 bases and the J gene lost 4 bases, with 12 bases spanning the gap. The CDR3 region has the DNA TGTGCCAGCTCCGCAGGGCGGTACGAGCAGTACTTC. Protein sequence: CASSAGRYEQYF.

V is TRBV5-1 and J is TRBJ2-7; D is ambiguous. CDR1 SGHRS and CDR2 YFSETQ come from the germline V gene. Trimming took off 4 bases at V and 2 bases at J, with 13 bases between the two ends. The CDR3 is 14 residues long. CDR3 in DNA: TGCGCCAGCAGCACCTCTGGAAGTGCCTACGAGCAGTACTTC. This gives the protein CASSTSGSAYEQYF.

The gene calls are TRBV19 and TRBJ2-7; no firm D call. CDR3 length equals 18 residues. Deletions cut 3 bases from V and 3 bases from J, with 24 bases between. The germline V gene has CDR1 LNHDA and CDR2 SQIVND (reference sequence). CDR3 amino acids: CASSIMGSVGRQNYEQYF. The CDR3 DNA sequence: TGTGCCAGTAGTATCATGGGGTCAGTCGGTCGGCAGAACTACGAGCAGTACTTC.

This rearrangement joins TRBV9 to TRBJ2-5; D might be TRBD1 (7 bases). Germline V CDR1 and CDR2: SGDLS, YYNGEE. The V end lost 0 bases, the J end lost 5 bases, and 14 bases lay between the germline ends. The CDR3 length is 15 residues. The CDR3 region has the DNA TGTGCCAGCAGCGTAGGCCCACAGGGGAGGGAGACCCAGTACTTC. Its translation is CASSVGPQGRETQYF.

The chain recombines TRBV27 with TRBJ1-2; 9 nucleotides agree with TRBD1. Trimming removed 6 bases from V and 3 bases from J; junction bases left unmatched: 8. Germline CDR1 and CDR2: MNHEY and SMNVEV (reference sequence). The CDR3 has 15 residues. CDR3 loop: CASSGPGQGDYGYTF. The CDR3 DNA is TGTGCCAGCAGCGGGCCGGGACAGGGTGACTATGGCTACACCTTC.

This clone was found a few times. The chain is built from TRBV5-8 and TRBJ2-7; 11 bases are a match to TRBD2. Trimming removed 5 bases from V and 2 bases from J; junction bases left unmatched: 3. Germline CDR1 reads SGHTS; CDR2 reads YDEGEE. This CDR3 spans 14 amino acids. This CDR3 reads CASRIAGGAYEQYF. DNA of the CDR3: TGTGCCAGCAGAATAGCGGGAGGGGCCTACGAGCAGTACTTC.

This sequence joins TRBV28 and TRBJ2-7; D call uncertain. V lost 6 bases, J lost 4 bases, and 13 bases lay in between. This CDR3 contains 13 residues. Germline V lookup: CDR1 MDHEN, CDR2 SYDVKM. The DNA for the CDR3 is TGTGCCAGCAGCAGAGCCGGTTCTTACGAGCAGTACTTC. It translates to CASSRAGSYEQYF.

The chain carries TRBV30 and TRBJ1-6; TRBD1 agrees at 8 bases. With V trimmed by 2 bases and J by 0 bases, 6 bases remained unmatched. Germline loops: CDR1 GTSNPN, CDR2 SVGIG (reference sequence). This CDR3 is built from 17 residues. Here the CDR3 DNA reads TGTGCCTGGAGTTTTCGGACAGGGAGCTCCTATAATTCACCCCTCCACTTT. This codes for CAWSFRTGSSYNSPLHF.

The chain carries TRBV11-2 and TRBJ2-4; no clear D. The V and J ends lost 0 bases and 0 bases respectively, with 21 bases between them. Germline values: CDR1 SGHAT, CDR2 FQNNGV. This CDR3 has 20 amino acids. DNA of the CDR3: TGTGCCAGCAGCTTAGATCCGGAGCATGGGGATCTTATAGCCAAAAACATTCAGTACTTC. Residues: CASSLDPEHGDLIAKNIQYF.

The V and J genes are TRBV7-2 and TRBJ2-7; TRBD2 matches at 7 bases. Germline V gene sequence: CDR1 SGHTA, CDR2 FQGNSA. The CDR3 has 14 amino acids. The J segment lost 3 bases and the V segment lost 3 bases, leaving 5 bases of the junction unmatched. The CDR3 protein is CASSFTPGGYEQYF. CDR3 in DNA: TGTGCCAGCAGCTTTACTCCGGGGGGCTACGAGCAGTACTTC. Complete variable domain (other parts from reference TRBV7-2 and TRBJ2-7): GAGVSQSPSNKVTEKGKDVELRCDPISGHTALYWYRQSLGQGLEFLIYFQGNSAPDKSGLPSDRFSAERTGGSVSTLTIQRTQQEDSAVYLCASSFTPGGYEQYFGPGTRLTVT.

The CDR3 DNA follows: TGTGCCAGCAGCTTCCCACCTCTCACAGATACGCAGTATTTT. As protein: CASSFPPLTDTQYF. This sequence joins TRBV11-2 and TRBJ2-3; D unresolved. CDR1 SGHAT and CDR2 FQNNGV come from the germline V gene. With 3 bases removed from V and 2 bases from J, the gap between germline ends came to 9 bases. This CDR3 spans 14 amino acids.

The J gene is TRBJ1-5, the V gene TRBV5-8; TRBD1 matches at 8 bases. The germline V gene has CDR1 SGHTS and CDR2 YDEGEE. This CDR3 is 17 amino acids long. With V trimmed by 0 bases and J by 5 bases, 10 bases remained unmatched. CDR3 region: CASSLAERTGTHQPQHF. The DNA for the CDR3 is TGTGCCAGCAGCTTGGCCGAGAGGACAGGGACCCATCAGCCCCAGCATTTT.